Below are 15 T cell receptor beta chains sequenced from a single sample in a study of human T cells and chemical hapten exposure. Whole blood, unfractionated, served as the material for total RNA extraction. TCRdb analysed the 5' RACE reads with MiXCR anew, one entry per CDR3 protein. This table holds about 110,000 distinct CDR3 sequences, approximately 19% found once. These receptor sequences come from a human donor in good health.

This clonotype has more than one count but fewer than ten. CDR3 DNA: TGTGCCAGCAGTTTCTCCGGTGACAGTAATCAGCCCCAGCATTTT. This gives the protein CASSFSGDSNQPQHF. This chain uses TRBV27 with TRBJ1-5; maybe TRBD1 (5 bases). The CDR3 covers 15 residues. Germline loops: CDR1 MNHEY, CDR2 SMNVEV (reference sequence). The V and J ends lost 3 bases and 4 bases respectively, with 13 bases between them.

Only a few counts were recorded for this clonotype. This rearrangement joins TRBV11-2 to TRBJ2-7; D possibly uses TRBD1 or TRBD2 (6 bases each). V was clipped by 4 bases and J by 4 bases, with 11 bases between them. The CDR3 spans 13 residues. The germline gives CDR1 SGHAT, CDR2 FQNNGV. The CDR3 region is CASSSGARYEQYF. CDR3 nucleotide sequence: TGTGCCAGCAGCTCGGGGGCGAGGTACGAGCAGTACTTC.

The chain has TRBV9 and TRBJ1-5; the D gene is possibly TRBD1 (5 bases). The germline V gene has CDR1 SGDLS and CDR2 YYNGEE. V lost 0 bases, J lost 1 base, and 14 bases lay in between. This CDR3 has 17 residues. DNA for the CDR3: TGTGCCAGCAGCGTAGTTGGAACAGGCAGGAGCAATCAGCCCCAGCATTTT. It yields the protein CASSVVGTGRSNQPQHF.

The genes are TRBV11-2 and TRBJ2-7; 7 nucleotides line up with TRBD2. The germline CDR1 and CDR2 sequences are SGHAT and FQNNGV. CDR3 length equals 15 residues. Losses at the gene ends were 5 bases for V and 0 bases for J; bases not matched to a gene: 7. CDR3 sequence reads: CASSPSGTLSYEQYF. CDR3 nucleotide sequence: TGTGCCAGCAGCCCCAGCGGGACCCTCTCCTACGAGCAGTACTTC.

Written as DNA, the CDR3 is TGTGCCAGCAGCCAAACCTACGAGCAGTACTTC. This translates into CASSQTYEQYF. J is TRBJ2-7 and V is TRBV14, with D unclear. This CDR3 spans 11 amino acids. From germline, CDR1 is SGHDN and CDR2 FVKESK. V gave up 2 bases and J gave up 2 bases, with 1 base separating them.

There are a few counts of this clonotype. The J gene is TRBJ2-7, the V gene TRBV5-1; a weak D match, TRBD2 (6 bases). This CDR3 region has 15 residues. Germline CDR1 is SGHRS and CDR2 is YFSETQ. Trimming stripped 4 bases from V and 0 bases from J, with 14 bases between. The CDR3, as DNA: TGCGCCAGCAGCAGTTATAGCGGAAGCTCCTACGAGCAGTACTTC. It codes for CASSSYSGSSYEQYF.

This clonotype turned up a few times. The chain combines TRBV5-1 with TRBJ2-3, with TRBD2 identical over 13 bases. CDR1 and CDR2 from the germline V gene are SGHRS and YFSETQ. V gave up 7 bases and J gave up 4 bases; unmatched junction bases: 12. CDR3 size: 17 residues. CDR3 loop: CASRRALAGGHADTQYF. Written as DNA, the CDR3 is TGCGCCAGCCGGAGGGCACTAGCGGGAGGGCACGCAGATACGCAGTATTTT.

This clonotype was seen more than once but under ten times. V gene TRBV2 combines with J gene TRBJ2-7; 10 positions agree with TRBD2. The CDR3 sequence is 13 residues long. Germline V gives CDR1 SNHLY, CDR2 FYNNEI. Trimming removed 8 bases from V and 2 bases from J; junction bases left unmatched: 3. CDR3 protein: CASQAGGPYEQYF. CDR3 DNA: TGTGCCAGCCAAGCGGGAGGGCCCTACGAGCAGTACTTC. The complete variable domain, with remaining parts taken from reference TRBV2 and TRBJ2-7, reads EPEVTQTPSHQVTQMGQEVILRCVPISNHLYFYWYRQILGQKVEFLVSFYNNEISEKSEIFDDQFSVERPDGSNFTLKIRSTKLEDSAMYFCASQAGGPYEQYFGPGTRLTVT.

This clonotype was observed a few times. Mismatch with germline at one junction end may stem from a read error. The genes are TRBV24-1 and TRBJ2-1; TRBD1 aligns across 7 bases. This CDR3 is 16 amino acids long. Per germline, CDR1 KGHDR and CDR2 SFDVKD. The DNA of the CDR3 is TGTGCCACCAGTCTAACAGGGGCCGGGGAGTACAATGAGCAGTTCTTT. Protein product: CATSLTGAGEYNEQFF.

The chain is built from TRBV7-3 and TRBJ2-5; 13 nucleotides match TRBD2. The CDR3 is made up of 17 amino acids. The J segment lost 0 bases and the V segment lost 2 bases, leaving 3 bases of the junction unmatched. Germline loops: CDR1 SGHTA, CDR2 FQGTGA. The CDR3, as DNA: TGTGCCAGCAGCTTACACGGACTAGCGGGAGACCAAGAGACCCAGTACTTC. Translation: CASSLHGLAGDQETQYF. The variable domain in full, with the rest retrieved from reference TRBV7-3 and TRBJ2-5, is GAGVSQTPSNKVTEKGKYVELRCDPISGHTALYWYRQSLGQGPEFLIYFQGTGAADDSGLPNDRFFAVRPEGSVSTLKIQRTERGDSAVYLCASSLHGLAGDQETQYFGPGTRLLVL.

The chain has TRBV12-3 or TRBV12-4 and TRBJ1-5; possible D gene TRBD1, 5 bases. There are 15 residues in the CDR3. V was shortened by 5 bases and J by 1 base, with 12 bases between the two germline ends. CDR3 sequence reads: CASSDGTGSNQPQHF. The CDR3 DNA follows: TGTGCCAGCAGTGACGGGACGGGAAGCAATCAGCCCCAGCATTTT.

This clonotype was found a few times. The chain combines TRBV2 with TRBJ1-2; 9 bases align to TRBD1. Germline-derived CDR1 and CDR2 are SNHLY and FYNNEI. The ends lost 7 bases at V and 8 bases at J; junction bases unmatched: 11. The CDR3 extends over 14 amino acids. In DNA form, the CDR3 reads TGTGCCAGCACCGATCTGGGACAGGGTGGAGGCTACACCTTC. Its translation is CASTDLGQGGGYTF. Together with reference TRBV2 and TRBJ1-2, the CDR3 gives the full variable domain: EPEVTQTPSHQVTQMGQEVILRCVPISNHLYFYWYRQILGQKVEFLVSFYNNEISEKSEIFDDQFSVERPDGSNFTLKIRSTKLEDSAMYFCASTDLGQGGGYTFGSGTRLTVV.

A single count supports this clonotype. The rearrangement uses TRBV28 and TRBJ2-7; 10 positions agree with TRBD1. Trimming at V came to 6 bases and at J to 4 bases, leaving 9 bases not matched to a gene. The CDR3 is made up of 15 amino acids. Germline CDR1 and CDR2: MDHEN and SYDVKM. This chain's CDR3 is CASSQGGTGVYEQYF. Here the CDR3 DNA reads TGTGCCAGCAGCCAAGGCGGGACAGGGGTTTACGAGCAGTACTTC.

This clonotype has a handful of counts. The chain joins TRBV24-1 to TRBJ2-3; D gene unclear. The CDR3 runs to 16 residues. Between the trimmed V and J ends, which lost 3 bases and 2 bases, there was a span of 14 bases. CDR1 and CDR2 (germline): KGHDR, SFDVKD. CDR3 DNA: TGTGCCACCAGTGATGCCACGGCTGGGGACACAGATACGCAGTATTTT. Translation: CATSDATAGDTDTQYF.

The V and J genes are TRBV3-1 and TRBJ2-1; D gene unclear. The V gene lost 7 bases and the J gene lost 9 bases, with 10 bases spanning the gap. Germline V CDR1 and CDR2: LGHDT, YNNKEL (reference sequence). This CDR3 is 11 amino acids long. CDR3 sequence (DNA): TGTGCCAGCATGGTGAGTGGTGAGCAGTTCTTC. The encoded protein is CASMVSGEQFF.